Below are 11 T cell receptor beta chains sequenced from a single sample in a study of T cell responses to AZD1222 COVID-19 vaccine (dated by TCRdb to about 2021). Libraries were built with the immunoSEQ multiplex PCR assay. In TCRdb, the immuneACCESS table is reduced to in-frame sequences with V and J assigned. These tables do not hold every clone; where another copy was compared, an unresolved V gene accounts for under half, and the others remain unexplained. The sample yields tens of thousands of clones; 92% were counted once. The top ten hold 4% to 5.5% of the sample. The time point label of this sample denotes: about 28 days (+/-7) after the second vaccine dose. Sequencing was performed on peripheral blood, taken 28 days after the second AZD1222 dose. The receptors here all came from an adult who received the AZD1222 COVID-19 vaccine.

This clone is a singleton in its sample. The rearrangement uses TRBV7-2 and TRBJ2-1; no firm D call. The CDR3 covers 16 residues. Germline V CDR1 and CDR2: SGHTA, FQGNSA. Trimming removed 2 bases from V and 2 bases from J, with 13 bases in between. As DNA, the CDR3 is TGTGCCAGCAGCTTATATTTATCGAGCGCCTACAATGAGCAGTTCTTC. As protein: CASSLYLSSAYNEQFF.

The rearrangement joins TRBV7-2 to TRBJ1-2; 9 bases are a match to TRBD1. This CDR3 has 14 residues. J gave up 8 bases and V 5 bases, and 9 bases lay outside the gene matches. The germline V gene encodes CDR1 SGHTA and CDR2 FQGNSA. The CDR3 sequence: CASSATGTGSGYTF. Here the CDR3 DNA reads TGTGCCAGCAGCGCAACCGGGACAGGGAGCGGCTACACCTTC.

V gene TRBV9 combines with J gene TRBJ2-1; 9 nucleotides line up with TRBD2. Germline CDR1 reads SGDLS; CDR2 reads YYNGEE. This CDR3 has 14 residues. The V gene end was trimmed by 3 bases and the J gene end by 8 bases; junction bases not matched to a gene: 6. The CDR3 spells CASSGISGSDEQFF. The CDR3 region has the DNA TGTGCCAGCAGCGGAATTAGCGGGAGCGATGAGCAGTTCTTC.

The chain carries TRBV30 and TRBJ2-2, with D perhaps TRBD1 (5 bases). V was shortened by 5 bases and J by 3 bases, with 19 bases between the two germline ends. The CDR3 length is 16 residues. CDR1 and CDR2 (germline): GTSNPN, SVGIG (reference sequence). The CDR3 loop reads CAWSRIGRDYTGELFF. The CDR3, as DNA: TGTGCCTGGTCCCGAATCGGCAGGGATTACACCGGGGAGCTGTTTTTT.

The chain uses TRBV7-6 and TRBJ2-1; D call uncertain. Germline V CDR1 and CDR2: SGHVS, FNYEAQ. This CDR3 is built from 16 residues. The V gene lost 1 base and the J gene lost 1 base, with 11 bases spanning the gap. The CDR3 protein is CASSLEVASSYNEQFF. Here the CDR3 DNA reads TGTGCCAGCAGCTTAGAAGTAGCCTCGTCCTACAATGAGCAGTTCTTC.

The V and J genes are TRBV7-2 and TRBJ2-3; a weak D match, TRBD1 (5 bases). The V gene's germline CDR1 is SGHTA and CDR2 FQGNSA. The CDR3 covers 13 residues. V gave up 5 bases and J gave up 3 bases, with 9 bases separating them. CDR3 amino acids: CASSTDRTDTQYF. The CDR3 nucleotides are TGTGCCAGCAGCACCGACAGAACAGATACGCAGTATTTT.

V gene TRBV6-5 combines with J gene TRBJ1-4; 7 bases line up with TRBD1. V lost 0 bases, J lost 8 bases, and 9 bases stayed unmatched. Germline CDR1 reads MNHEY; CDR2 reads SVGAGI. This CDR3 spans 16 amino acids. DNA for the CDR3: TGTGCCAGCAGTTACTCGTCGCAGGGGGTACGGGAAAAACTGTTTTTT. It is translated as CASSYSSQGVREKLFF.

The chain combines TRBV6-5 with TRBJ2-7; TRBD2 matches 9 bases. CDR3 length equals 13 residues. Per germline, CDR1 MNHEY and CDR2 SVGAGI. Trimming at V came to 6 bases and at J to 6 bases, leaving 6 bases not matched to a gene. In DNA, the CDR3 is TGTGCCAGCAGCCGCGGGACTAGCCGCGAGCAGTACTTC. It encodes CASSRGTSREQYF.

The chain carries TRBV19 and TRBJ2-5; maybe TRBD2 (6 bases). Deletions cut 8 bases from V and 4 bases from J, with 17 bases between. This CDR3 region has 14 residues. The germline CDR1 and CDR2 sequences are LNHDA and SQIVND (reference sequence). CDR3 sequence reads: CASGSGGVAETQYF. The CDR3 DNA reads TGTGCCAGTGGCAGTGGAGGGGTAGCAGAGACCCAGTACTTC.

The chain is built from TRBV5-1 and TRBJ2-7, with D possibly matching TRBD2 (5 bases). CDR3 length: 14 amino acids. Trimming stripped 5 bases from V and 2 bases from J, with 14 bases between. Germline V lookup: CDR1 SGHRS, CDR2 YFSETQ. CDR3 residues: CASRSGITAYEQYF. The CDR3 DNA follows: TGCGCCAGCAGGTCCGGGATTACGGCCTACGAGCAGTACTTC.

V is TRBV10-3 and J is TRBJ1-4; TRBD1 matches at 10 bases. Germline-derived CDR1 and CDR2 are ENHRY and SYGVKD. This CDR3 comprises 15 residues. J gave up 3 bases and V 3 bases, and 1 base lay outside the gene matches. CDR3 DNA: TGTGCCATCAGTGATGGACAGGGGGCTAATGAAAAACTGTTTTTT. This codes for CAISDGQGANEKLFF.